The 11 T cell receptor beta chains below were found in one sample sequenced in a study of cytomegalovirus exposure and HLA in healthy donors. Assay: immunoSEQ multiplex PCR; the TCRdb copy retains only in-frame clones and omits some. The sample lists about 300,000 clones; more than 75% were seen once. Sequenced material: PBMCs. All receptors derive from a young woman in good health and CMV-seronegative.

J is TRBJ1-5 and V is TRBV10-2, with D perhaps matching TRBD1 (6 bases). Trimming took off 0 bases at V and 7 bases at J, with 13 bases between the two ends. Germline CDR1 and CDR2: WSHSY and SAAADI. The CDR3 has 15 residues. This CDR3 reads CASSESTGISQPQHF. The CDR3 bases are TGCGCCAGCAGTGAGTCAACAGGGATCAGCCAGCCCCAGCATTTT.

This chain joins TRBV5-8 and TRBJ1-1; D may be TRBD1 (5 bases). Germline V gene data show CDR1 as SGHTS and CDR2 as YDEGEE. Trimming removed 0 bases from V and 0 bases from J, with 9 bases in between. The length of the CDR3 is 15 residues. CDR3 nucleotides: TGTGCCAGCAGCTTGGGACAGTTGATGAACACTGAAGCTTTCTTT. Translating gives CASSLGQLMNTEAFF.

The chain recombines TRBV7-2 with TRBJ1-1, with D maybe TRBD1 (5 bases). V lost 3 bases and J 0 bases, leaving 8 bases between the germline ends. The CDR3 runs 14 residues. Germline assignment: CDR1 SGHTA and CDR2 FQGNSA. The CDR3, as DNA: TGTGCCAGCAGCTTGGGGCAAGTGAACACTGAAGCTTTCTTT. It codes for CASSLGQVNTEAFF. Full variable domain (outside the CDR3, taken from reference TRBV7-2 and TRBJ1-1): GAGVSQSPSNKVTEKGKDVELRCDPISGHTALYWYRQSLGQGLEFLIYFQGNSAPDKSGLPSDRFSAERTGGSVSTLTIQRTQQEDSAVYLCASSLGQVNTEAFFGQGTRLTVV.

This clone was counted only a few times. The chain has TRBV6-1 and TRBJ1-5, with D possibly matching TRBD1 (5 bases). V was clipped by 4 bases and J by 4 bases, with 11 bases between them. The CDR3 is 14 amino acids. The germline CDR1 and CDR2 sequences are MNHNS and SASEGT. This CDR3 is CASSALQVNQPQHF. In DNA form, the CDR3 reads TGTGCCAGCAGTGCTCTACAGGTGAATCAGCCCCAGCATTTT.

The rearrangement links TRBV27 to TRBJ2-5; 7 bases line up with TRBD2. The germline V gene has CDR1 MNHEY and CDR2 SMNVEV (reference sequence). Trimming cost V 5 bases and J 5 bases; bases outside gene matches: 8. The CDR3 has 14 amino acids. This chain's CDR3 is CASSPGWGGETQYF. The CDR3 nucleotides are TGTGCCAGCAGTCCCGGCTGGGGGGGGGAGACCCAGTACTTC.

The chain joins TRBV2 to TRBJ2-3; TRBD2 aligns across 7 bases. The V gene's germline CDR1 is SNHLY and CDR2 FYNNEI. The CDR3 totals 13 residues. The V gene end was trimmed by 6 bases and the J gene end by 6 bases; junction bases not matched to a gene: 6. The CDR3 nucleotides are TGTGCCAGCAGGCGGGAGTGGGGGGATACGCAGTATTTT. Encoded protein: CASRREWGDTQYF.

The CDR3 nucleotides are TGTGCCAGCAGCTTGACATGGGGGGGCTACGAGCAGTACTTC. Amino acids: CASSLTWGGYEQYF. The V and J genes are TRBV5-6 and TRBJ2-7, with 7 bases fitting TRBD2. Per the germline V gene, CDR1 is SGHDT and CDR2 is YYEEEE. V gave up 1 base and J gave up 3 bases; unmatched junction bases: 4. The CDR3 consists of 14 residues.

This rearrangement joins TRBV15 to TRBJ2-7; TRBD2 matches at 9 bases. The germline V gene has CDR1 LNHNV and CDR2 YYDKDF (reference sequence). The ends lost 8 bases at V and 0 bases at J; junction bases unmatched: 14. The CDR3 runs to 17 residues. The CDR3 DNA reads TGTGCCACCGCCGCGGGAGGGAATGAGCGGACCTCCTACGAGCAGTACTTC. Its translation: CATAAGGNERTSYEQYF.

The rearrangement joins TRBV11-1 to TRBJ2-1; 9 positions match TRBD2. Losses at the gene ends were 5 bases for V and 8 bases for J; bases not matched to a gene: 13. The CDR3 consists of 16 residues. CDR1 SGHAT and CDR2 FQDESV come from the germline V gene (reference sequence). This CDR3 is CASSPEGAGTSYEQFF. The DNA for the CDR3 is TGTGCCAGCAGCCCCGAAGGTGCAGGGACTAGCTATGAGCAGTTCTTC.

The V call is TRBV7-9, the J call TRBJ1-4; tentatively, D is TRBD1 (6 bases). Germline V gene sequence: CDR1 SEHNR, CDR2 FQNEAQ (reference sequence). V was clipped by 5 bases and J by 3 bases, with 13 bases between them. This CDR3 comprises 15 residues. The CDR3 is CASSPEGHPNEKLFF. In DNA form, the CDR3 reads TGTGCCAGCAGCCCCGAGGGACATCCTAATGAAAAACTGTTTTTT. The full variable domain, in which reference TRBV7-9 and TRBJ1-4 provide the parts outside the CDR3, is DTGVSQNPRHKITKRGQNVTFRCDPISEHNRLYWYRQTLGQGPEFLTYFQNEAQLEKSRLLSDRFSAERPKGSFSTLEIQRTEQGDSAMYLCASSPEGHPNEKLFFGSGTQLSVL.

The chain couples TRBV5-1 to TRBJ2-1, with 10 bases lining up with TRBD2. The CDR3 is made up of 15 amino acids. Germline CDR1 is SGHRS and CDR2 is YFSETQ. Germline trimming cut 3 bases from V and 3 bases from J; bases unmatched to any gene: 3. The CDR3 nucleotides are TGCGCCAGCAGCTCCGGACTAGCGGACTACAATGAGCAGTTCTTC. Translating it yields CASSSGLADYNEQFF.